The rows below give T cell receptor beta chains drawn from one sample of a study of cytomegalovirus exposure and HLA in healthy donors. TCRdb's table, derived via immunoSEQ multiplex PCR, lists solely in-frame clones and lacks some. The sample lists 75,000 to 90,000 clones; around 80% were seen once. The material sequenced was PBMCs. Receptors originate from a human donor in good health. CDR3s include the opening cysteine and the closing phenylalanine or tryptophan. Each record gives: CDR3 DNA, CDR3 protein, D gene, J gene, V gene, clone size. A D gene is named only where the DNA matches it firmly. Clone size, where shown, is once, few, many, or a class for clones that have expanded.

DNA: TGCGCCAGCAGCTTGGAGTTACAGGGTTCAGATACGCAGTATTTT
CDR3: CASSLELQGSDTQYF
D: .
J: TRBJ2-3
V: TRBV5-1
size: .

DNA: TGTGCCAGCAGTGAAGAAGGCAGGGCTAAACTGTTTTTT
CDR3: CASSEEGRAKLFF
D: .
J: TRBJ1-4
V: TRBV2
size: few

DNA: TGTGCCAGCAGTTTACAGGGGAAGGCCACTGAAGCTTTCTTT
CDR3: CASSLQGKATEAFF
D: TRBD1
J: TRBJ1-1
V: TRBV6-5
size: .

DNA: TGTGCCAGCAGCCAAGACGGTTACATGACAGGGGAGGACACTGAAGCTTTCTTT
CDR3: CASSQDGYMTGEDTEAFF
D: TRBD1
J: TRBJ1-1
V: TRBV14
size: .

DNA: TGCGCCAGCAGCGCACAAGCGGGGGGATACTACGAGCAGTACTTC
CDR3: CASSAQAGGYYEQYF
D: TRBD2
J: TRBJ2-7
V: TRBV5-1
size: medium-sized

DNA: TGTGCCATCAGTGATAACCAGGGGAGCACTGAAGCTTTCTTT
CDR3: CAISDNQGSTEAFF
D: .
J: TRBJ1-1
V: TRBV10-3
size: .

DNA: TGTGCCAGCAGCTTACTACGCCAGGGTGGCGGCGAGCAGTACTTC
CDR3: CASSLLRQGGGEQYF
D: .
J: TRBJ2-7
V: TRBV7-2
size: .

DNA: TGTGCCAGCCGGGACTACCTGGACTCACCCCTCAACTTT
CDR3: CASRDYLDSPLNF
D: .
J: TRBJ1-6
V: TRBV6-1
size: .

DNA: TGTGCCAGCAGCTTAGAACTGAGCTTCTACGAGCAGTACTTC
CDR3: CASSLELSFYEQYF
D: .
J: TRBJ2-7
V: TRBV7-2
size: .

DNA: TGTGCCAGCACCGGCGGTAGAGCCCCTGAGGGCTACACCTTC
CDR3: CASTGGRAPEGYTF
D: .
J: TRBJ1-2
V: TRBV2
size: .

DNA: TGTGCCTGGAGTCCCCCCGTGAGCGGGCAGTACTTC
CDR3: CAWSPPVSGQYF
D: .
J: TRBJ2-7
V: TRBV30
size: .

DNA: TGCGCCAGCAGCCTTGTAGGACAAAACACCATATATTTT
CDR3: CASSLVGQNTIYF
D: .
J: TRBJ1-3
V: TRBV5-1
size: few

DNA: TGTGCCAGCAGCCCCACTACACGGAGCACAGATACGCAGTATTTT
CDR3: CASSPTTRSTDTQYF
D: .
J: TRBJ2-3
V: TRBV5-4
size: .

DNA: TGTGCCAGCAGCTTAGGGAGAGATACGCAGTATTTT
CDR3: CASSLGRDTQYF
D: .
J: TRBJ2-3
V: TRBV7-2
size: .

DNA: TGTGCCAGCAGTGAAAGGAGCTCCTATAATTCACCCCTCCACTTT
CDR3: CASSERSSYNSPLHF
D: .
J: TRBJ1-6
V: TRBV6-1
size: .

DNA: TGTGCCAGCAGCTTAGACCGTAGAGAAACTAATGAAAAACTGTTTTTT
CDR3: CASSLDRRETNEKLFF
D: .
J: TRBJ1-4
V: TRBV7-9
size: .

DNA: TGCGCCAGCAGCCAAGTTGCACAGTCTGGGGAGCTGTTTTTT
CDR3: CASSQVAQSGELFF
D: .
J: TRBJ2-2
V: TRBV4-3
size: few

DNA: TGCGCCAGCAGCCGCGACAGGGGATCCACACAGCCCCAGCATTTT
CDR3: CASSRDRGSTQPQHF
D: TRBD1
J: TRBJ1-5
V: TRBV4-1
size: .

DNA: TGTGCCAGCAGCTTAGAGGGAGGGAGCTCCTACGAGCAGTACTTC
CDR3: CASSLEGGSSYEQYF
D: TRBD2
J: TRBJ2-7
V: TRBV11-2
size: few

DNA: TGTGCCAGATATGAACTAGCGGCACCGGTCGATACGCAGTATTTT
CDR3: CARYELAAPVDTQYF
D: TRBD2
J: TRBJ2-3
V: TRBV9
size: .

DNA: TGTGCCAGCAGTTTGAGCCAGGGGGCGTCCTATGGCTACACCTTC
CDR3: CASSLSQGASYGYTF
D: TRBD1
J: TRBJ1-2
V: TRBV27
size: .

DNA: TGTGCCAGCAGCCTGGGACTCAGGGAGGGGAATTCACCCCTCCACTTT
CDR3: CASSLGLREGNSPLHF
D: .
J: TRBJ1-6
V: TRBV5-6
size: few